This TCR beta chain was identified in a study of cytomegalovirus exposure and HLA in healthy donors. Donors in the study were healthy people who gave bone marrow. The CDR3 runs to 14 residues. V lost 4 bases, J lost 5 bases, and 6 bases stayed unmatched. Germline assignment: CDR1 SGHRS and CDR2 YFSETQ. Whole-study findings and limits: Further analysis, carried out later, found HLA-associated TCR beta chains more clonally expanded than equally common other chains.

To note about this clone: The antigen is unknown. This sample also contains other DNA sequences that code for the same CDR3.

60 Vbeta and 13 Jbeta primers were used in PCR. Original methodology: Later, roughly 77 million unique TCR beta chains were counted in an analysis, and approximately 9.9 million of them were shared. TCRdb's copy holds only in-frame clones and misses some; the assay was immunoSEQ multiplex PCR. V, J and clone size reflect that table, while D and trimming were determined from the DNA. The table includes just over 150,000 clones, about 75% detected once. The sample comprised PBMCs. The chain uses TRBV5-1 and TRBJ1-2; TRBD1 matches 9 bases. The sequence was obtained from a female donor in good health and CMV-seronegative. The CDR3 DNA is TGCGCCAGCAGCCTGACAGGGGGATCGTATGGCTACACCTTC. Residues: CASSLTGGSYGYTF.